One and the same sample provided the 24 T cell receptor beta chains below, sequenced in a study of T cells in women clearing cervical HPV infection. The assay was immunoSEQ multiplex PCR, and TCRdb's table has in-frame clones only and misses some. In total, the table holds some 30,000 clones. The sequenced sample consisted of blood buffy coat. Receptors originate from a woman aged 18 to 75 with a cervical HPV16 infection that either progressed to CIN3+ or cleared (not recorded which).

Here the CDR3 reads CASSSPGQGNTGELFF. CDR3 bases read: TGTGCCAGCAGCTCCCCGGGACAGGGGAACACCGGGGAG. The chain is built from TRBV7-3 and TRBJ2-2; 9 bases are a match to TRBD1. The read is 3 residues too short to cover the CDR3 end, so that end is filled in from the germline J gene. The junction had 4 bases not matched to a gene; V was cut back by 4 bases and J by 1 base. The CDR3 is made up of 16 amino acids. Germline values: CDR1 SGHTA, CDR2 FQGTGA.

Here the CDR3 reads CASSLGDRGGTNEKLFF. The sequenced part of the CDR3 DNA is TGTGCCAGCAGTTTAGGGGACAGGGGGGGCACTAATGAAAAA. The chain couples TRBV28 to TRBJ1-4; 11 bases align to TRBD1. The observed sequence ends 3 residues before the CDR3 terminus, with the missing tail filled in from the germline J gene. The CDR3 is made up of 17 amino acids. CDR1 and CDR2 from the germline V gene are MDHEN and SYDVKM. Unmatched junction bases numbered 4, after V lost 2 bases and J lost 2 bases.

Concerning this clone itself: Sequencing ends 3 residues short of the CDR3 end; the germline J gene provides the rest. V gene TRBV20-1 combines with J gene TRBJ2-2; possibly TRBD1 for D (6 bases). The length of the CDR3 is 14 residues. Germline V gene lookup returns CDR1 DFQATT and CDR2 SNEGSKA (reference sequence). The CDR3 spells CSARDTLQGEKLFF. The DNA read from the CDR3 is TGCAGTGCTAGAGATACCCTACAGGGTGAAAAG.

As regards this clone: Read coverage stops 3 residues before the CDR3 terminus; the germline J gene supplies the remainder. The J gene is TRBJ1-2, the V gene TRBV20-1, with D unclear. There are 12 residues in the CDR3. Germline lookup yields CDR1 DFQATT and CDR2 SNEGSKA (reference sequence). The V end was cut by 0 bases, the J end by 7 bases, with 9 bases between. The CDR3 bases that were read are TGCAGTGCTAGAGATCGGGTCGGTGGC. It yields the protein CSARDRVGG. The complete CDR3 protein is CSARDRVGGYTF.

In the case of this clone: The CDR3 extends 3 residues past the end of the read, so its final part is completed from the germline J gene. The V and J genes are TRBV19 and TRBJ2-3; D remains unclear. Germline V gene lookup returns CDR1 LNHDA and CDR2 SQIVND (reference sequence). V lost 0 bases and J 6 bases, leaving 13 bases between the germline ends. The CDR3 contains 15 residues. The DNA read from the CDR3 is TGTGCCAGTAGTATAGACAGACACCCCTGGGATACG. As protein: CASSIDRHPWDT. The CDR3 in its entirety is CASSIDRHPWDTQYF.

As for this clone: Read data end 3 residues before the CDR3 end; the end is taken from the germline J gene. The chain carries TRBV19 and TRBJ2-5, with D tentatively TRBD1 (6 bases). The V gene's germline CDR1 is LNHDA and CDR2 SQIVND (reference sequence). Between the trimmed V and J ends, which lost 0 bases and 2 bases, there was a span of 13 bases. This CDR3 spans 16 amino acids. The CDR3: CASSIDATGIQETQYF. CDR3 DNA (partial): TGTGCCAGTAGTATAGATGCAACAGGGATTCAAGAGACC.

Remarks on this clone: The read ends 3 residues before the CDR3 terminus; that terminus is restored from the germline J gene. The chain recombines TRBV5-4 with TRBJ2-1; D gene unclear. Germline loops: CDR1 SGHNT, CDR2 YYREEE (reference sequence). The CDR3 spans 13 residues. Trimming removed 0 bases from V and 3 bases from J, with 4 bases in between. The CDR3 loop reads CASSLDYYNEQFF. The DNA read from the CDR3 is TGTGCCAGCAGCTTGGACTACTACAATGAG.

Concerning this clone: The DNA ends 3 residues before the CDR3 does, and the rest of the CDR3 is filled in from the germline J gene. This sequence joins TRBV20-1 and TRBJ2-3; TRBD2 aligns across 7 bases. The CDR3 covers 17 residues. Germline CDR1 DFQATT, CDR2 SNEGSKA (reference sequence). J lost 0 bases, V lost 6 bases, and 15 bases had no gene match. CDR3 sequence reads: CSATGLVQRGSTDTQYF. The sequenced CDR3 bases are TGCAGTGCAACCGGACTAGTACAGCGGGGCAGCACAGATACG.

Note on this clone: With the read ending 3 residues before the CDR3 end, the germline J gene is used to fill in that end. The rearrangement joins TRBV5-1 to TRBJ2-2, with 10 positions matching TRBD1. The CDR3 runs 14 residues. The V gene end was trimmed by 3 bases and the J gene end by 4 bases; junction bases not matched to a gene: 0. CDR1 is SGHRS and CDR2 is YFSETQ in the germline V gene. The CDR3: CASSWTGGTGELFF. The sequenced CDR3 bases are TGCGCCAGCAGCTGGACAGGGGGCACCGGGGAG.

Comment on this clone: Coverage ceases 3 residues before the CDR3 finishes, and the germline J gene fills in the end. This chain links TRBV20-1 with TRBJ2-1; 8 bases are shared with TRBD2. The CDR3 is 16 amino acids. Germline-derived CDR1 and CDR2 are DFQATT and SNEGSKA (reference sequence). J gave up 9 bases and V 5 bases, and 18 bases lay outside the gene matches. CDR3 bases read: TGCAGTGCTCCCGCCCCTAGTAGCGGGACGAAGGGTGAG. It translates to CSAPAPSSGTKGE. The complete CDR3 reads CSAPAPSSGTKGEQFF.

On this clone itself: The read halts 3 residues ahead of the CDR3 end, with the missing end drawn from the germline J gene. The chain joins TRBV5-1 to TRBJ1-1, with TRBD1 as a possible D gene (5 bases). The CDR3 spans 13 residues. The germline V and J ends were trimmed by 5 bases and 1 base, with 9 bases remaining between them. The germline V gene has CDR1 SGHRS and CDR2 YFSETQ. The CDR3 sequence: CASSADRNTEAFF. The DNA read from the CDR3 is TGCGCCAGCAGTGCCGACAGGAACACTGAA.

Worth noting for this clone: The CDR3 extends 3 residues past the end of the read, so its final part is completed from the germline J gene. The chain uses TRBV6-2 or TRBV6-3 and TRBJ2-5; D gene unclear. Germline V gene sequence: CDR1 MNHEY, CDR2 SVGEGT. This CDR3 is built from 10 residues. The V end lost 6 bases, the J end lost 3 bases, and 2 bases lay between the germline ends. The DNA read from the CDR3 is TGTGCCAGCAGCAAAGAGACC. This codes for CASSKET. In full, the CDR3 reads CASSKETQYF.

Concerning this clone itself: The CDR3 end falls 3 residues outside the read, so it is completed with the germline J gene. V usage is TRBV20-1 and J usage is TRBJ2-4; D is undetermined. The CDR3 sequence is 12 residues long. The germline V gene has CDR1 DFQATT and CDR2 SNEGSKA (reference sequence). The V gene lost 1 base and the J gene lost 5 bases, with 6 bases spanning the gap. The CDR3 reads CSARGVENIQYF. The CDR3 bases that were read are TGCAGTGCTAGAGGAGTAGAAAACATT.

The CDR3 loop reads CASSMTLAGSLTDTYTF. The CDR3 DNA, read in part, is TGTGCCAGTAGTATGACGTTGGCGGGGTCCCTCACAGATACC. The chain carries TRBV19 and TRBJ1-2; D gene ambiguous. Sequencing ends 3 residues short of the CDR3 end; the germline J gene provides the rest. The germline V gene has CDR1 LNHDA and CDR2 SQIVND (reference sequence). The CDR3 is 17 amino acids.

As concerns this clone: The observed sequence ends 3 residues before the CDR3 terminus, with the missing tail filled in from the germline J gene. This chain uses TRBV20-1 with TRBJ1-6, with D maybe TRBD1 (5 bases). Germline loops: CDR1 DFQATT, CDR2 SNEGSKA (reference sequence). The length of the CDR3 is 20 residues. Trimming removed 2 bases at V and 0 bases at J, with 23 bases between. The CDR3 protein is CSARSTGTGRLSSYNSPLHF. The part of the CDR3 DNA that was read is TGCAGTGCTAGATCGACCGGGACTGGGAGGCTTAGCTCCTATAATTCACCC.

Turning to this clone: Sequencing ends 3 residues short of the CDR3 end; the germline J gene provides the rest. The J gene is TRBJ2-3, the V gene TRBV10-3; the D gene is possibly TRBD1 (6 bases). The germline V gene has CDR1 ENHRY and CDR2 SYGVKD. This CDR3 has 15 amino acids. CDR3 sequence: CAISQGTVGNQPQYF. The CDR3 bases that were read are TGTGCCATCAGTCAGGGGACGGTCGGCAATCAGCCG.

The CDR3 protein is CASRRRGTYNEQFF. The sequenced CDR3 bases are TGTGCCAGCAGACGCCGGGGTACTTACAATGAG. This chain uses TRBV2 with TRBJ2-1, with D possibly being TRBD2 (5 bases). The CDR3 end is not reached by the read, which stops 3 residues before it; the germline J gene fills it in. From germline, CDR1 is SNHLY and CDR2 FYNNEI. V was pared by 6 bases and J by 4 bases, with 13 bases between. This CDR3 comprises 14 residues.

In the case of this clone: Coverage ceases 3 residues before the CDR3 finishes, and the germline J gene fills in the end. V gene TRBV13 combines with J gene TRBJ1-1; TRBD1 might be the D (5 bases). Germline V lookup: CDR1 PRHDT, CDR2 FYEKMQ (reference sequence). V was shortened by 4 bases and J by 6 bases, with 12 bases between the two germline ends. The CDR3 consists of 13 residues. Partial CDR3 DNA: TGTGCCAGCAGCTCAATCAGGGTCCCTGAA. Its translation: CASSSIRVPE. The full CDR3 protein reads CASSSIRVPEAFF. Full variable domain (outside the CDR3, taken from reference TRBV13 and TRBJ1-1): AAGVIQSPRHLIKEKRETATLKCYPIPRHDTVYWYQQGPGQDPQFLISFYEKMQSDKGSIPDRFSAQQFSDYHSELNMSSLELGDSALYFCASSSIRVPEAFFGQGTRLTVV.

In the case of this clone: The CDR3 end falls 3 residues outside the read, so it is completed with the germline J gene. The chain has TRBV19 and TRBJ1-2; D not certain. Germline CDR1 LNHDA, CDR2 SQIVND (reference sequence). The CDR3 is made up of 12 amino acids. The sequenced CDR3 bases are TGTGCCAACTTAGGTAGCTCCTACGAC. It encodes CANLGSSYD. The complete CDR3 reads CANLGSSYDYTF.

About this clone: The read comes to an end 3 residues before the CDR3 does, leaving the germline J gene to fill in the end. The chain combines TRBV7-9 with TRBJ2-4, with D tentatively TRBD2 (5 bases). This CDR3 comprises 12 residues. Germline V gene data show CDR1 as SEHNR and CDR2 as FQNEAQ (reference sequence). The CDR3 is CASSFTDYGQYF. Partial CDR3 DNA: TGTGCCAGCAGCTTTACAGACTATGGT.

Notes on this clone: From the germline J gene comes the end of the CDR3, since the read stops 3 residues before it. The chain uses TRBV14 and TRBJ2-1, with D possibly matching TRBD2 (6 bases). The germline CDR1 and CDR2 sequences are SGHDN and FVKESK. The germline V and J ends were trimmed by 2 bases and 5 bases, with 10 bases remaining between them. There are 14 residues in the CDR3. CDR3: CASSQISGNNEQFF. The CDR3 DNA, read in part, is TGTGCCAGCAGCCAAATTAGCGGTAACAATGAG.

CDR3 amino acids: CASTRGEVGYTF. The part of the CDR3 DNA that was read is TGTGCCAGCACTCGGGGTGAGGTTGGC. The J gene is TRBJ1-2, the V gene TRBV7-9; D is ambiguous. The observed sequence ends 3 residues before the CDR3 terminus, with the missing tail filled in from the germline J gene. The V gene lost 7 bases and the J gene lost 7 bases, with 13 bases spanning the gap. The CDR3 sequence is 12 residues long. Germline loops: CDR1 SEHNR, CDR2 FQNEAQ (reference sequence).

CDR3 DNA (partial): TGCAGTGCTAGACTGGTGGGAGCGGGCACAGATACG. Protein: CSARLVGAGTDT. The whole CDR3 reads CSARLVGAGTDTQYF. This chain joins TRBV20-1 and TRBJ2-3, with D perhaps matching TRBD2 (5 bases). The sequence runs out 3 residues before the end of the CDR3; the remainder is reconstructed from the germline J gene. The V gene's germline CDR1 is DFQATT and CDR2 SNEGSKA (reference sequence). This CDR3 comprises 15 residues. With 2 bases removed from V and 1 base from J, the gap between germline ends came to 13 bases.

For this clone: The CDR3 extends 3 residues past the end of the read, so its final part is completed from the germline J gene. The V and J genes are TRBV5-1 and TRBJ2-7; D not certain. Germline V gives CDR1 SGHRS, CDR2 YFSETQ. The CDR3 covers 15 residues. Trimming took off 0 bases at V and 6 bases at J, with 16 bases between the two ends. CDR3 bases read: TGCGCCAGCAGCTTGGTCCCGGGTCAATCCAGCGAG. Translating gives CASSLVPGQSSE. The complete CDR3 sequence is CASSLVPGQSSEQYF.